One and the same sample provided the 22 T cell receptor beta chains below, sequenced in a study of cytomegalovirus exposure and HLA in healthy donors. In the PCR, 60 Vbeta and 13 Jbeta primers were used. Repertoires were generated with immunoSEQ multiplex PCR, while TCRdb's copy carries only in-frame clones and drops some. Among under 120,000 clones listed, 65% were seen once. The specimen sequenced was PBMCs. The source of these receptors is a man aged 30 to 45 in good health and CMV-seropositive.

The genes are TRBV19 and TRBJ1-5, with D possibly TRBD1 on 6 matching bases. Trimming cost V 4 bases and J 0 bases, with 13 bases left between them. Germline CDR1 LNHDA, CDR2 SQIVND (reference sequence). The CDR3 consists of 16 residues. CDR3 coding DNA: TGTGCCAGTAGTACGCCCCACAGGGATAGCAATCAGCCCCAGCATTTT. It encodes CASSTPHRDSNQPQHF. Filled out from reference TRBV19 and TRBJ1-5, the complete variable domain reads DGGITQSPKYLFRKEGQNVTLSCEQNLNHDAMYWYRQDPGQGLRLIYYSQIVNDFQKGDIAEGYSVSREKKESFPLTVTSAQKNPTAFYLCASSTPHRDSNQPQHFGDGTRLSIL.

This clone has only a few counts. The chain has TRBV30 and TRBJ2-7, with 8 bases fitting TRBD1. J gave up 5 bases and V 0 bases, and 6 bases lay outside the gene matches. The CDR3 has 14 residues. Germline V CDR1 and CDR2: GTSNPN, SVGIG (reference sequence). The CDR3 region has the DNA TGTGCCTGGAGTGTAGGAATACAGGGGGACGAGCAGTACTTC. Translating it yields CAWSVGIQGDEQYF.

The chain has TRBV5-4 and TRBJ1-1, with D maybe TRBD1 (5 bases). The V end lost 3 bases, the J end lost 5 bases, and 14 bases lay between the germline ends. This CDR3 region has 14 residues. Germline V CDR1 and CDR2: SGHNT, YYREEE (reference sequence). Written as DNA, the CDR3 is TGTGCCAGCAGCTACAACGGGGGGGGGACTGAAGCTTTCTTT. Its protein product is CASSYNGGGTEAFF.

This clone was picked up a small number of times. The J gene is TRBJ1-1, the V gene TRBV5-1; the D is unclear. The V gene lost 0 bases and the J gene lost 6 bases, with 6 bases spanning the gap. Germline loops: CDR1 SGHRS, CDR2 YFSETQ. The CDR3 has 12 residues. This chain's CDR3 is CASSLGHSEAFF. DNA of the CDR3: TGCGCCAGCAGCTTGGGACACTCTGAAGCTTTCTTT. The variable domain in full, with the rest retrieved from reference TRBV5-1 and TRBJ1-1, is KAGVTQTPRYLIKTRGQQVTLSCSPISGHRSVSWYQQTPGQGLQFLFEYFSETQRNKGNFPGRFSGRQFSNSRSEMNVSTLELGDSALYLCASSLGHSEAFFGQGTRLTVV.

The chain recombines TRBV5-4 with TRBJ1-5; D gene ambiguous. Looked up from germline, CDR1 is SGHNT and CDR2 is YYREEE (reference sequence). CDR3 length: 17 residues. Trimming took 0 bases from V and 4 from J, leaving 17 bases between them. The CDR3 loop reads CASSLAGGPIQNQPQHF. The CDR3 DNA follows: TGTGCCAGCAGCTTGGCTGGAGGGCCAATACAAAATCAGCCCCAGCATTTT. The full variable domain, with the rest looked up from reference TRBV5-4 and TRBJ1-5, is ETGVTQSPTHLIKTRGQQVTLRCSSQSGHNTVSWYQQALGQGPQFIFQYYREEENGRGNFPPRFSGLQFPNYSSELNVNALELDDSALYLCASSLAGGPIQNQPQHFGDGTRLSIL.

The J gene is TRBJ1-2, the V gene TRBV18, with no clear D. Trimming cost V 6 bases and J 3 bases, with 17 bases left between them. CDR3 size: 15 residues. Germline CDR1 and CDR2: KGHSH and LQKENI. The CDR3 region is CASSPRKGGDYGYTF. CDR3 DNA: TGTGCCAGCTCCCCGAGGAAGGGAGGTGACTATGGCTACACCTTC.

V is TRBV4-1 and J is TRBJ1-1; 7 positions match TRBD1. This CDR3 has 16 residues. Per germline, CDR1 MGHRA and CDR2 YSYEKL. J was trimmed by 3 bases and V by 0 bases; bases with no gene match: 7. The CDR3 here is CASSQDKNQGDTEAFF. For the CDR3, the DNA is TGCGCCAGCAGCCAAGATAAAAACCAGGGGGACACTGAAGCTTTCTTT.

This clone showed up just a few times. The chain employs TRBV27 and TRBJ1-5; 9 bases line up with TRBD1. The germline gives CDR1 MNHEY, CDR2 SMNVEV (reference sequence). V was clipped by 5 bases and J by 3 bases; unmatched bases: 14. The CDR3 is made up of 18 amino acids. The DNA for the CDR3 is TGTGCCAGCAGTCCTCAGTACCTCGGGACAGGGATCAATCAGCCCCAGCATTTT. Protein product: CASSPQYLGTGINQPQHF.

This clone was counted only a few times. The chain carries TRBV5-1 and TRBJ1-4; TRBD1 is a possible D gene (5 bases). Germline CDR1 and CDR2: SGHRS and YFSETQ. V was clipped by 0 bases and J by 0 bases, with 9 bases between them. The CDR3 has 16 residues. Here the CDR3 DNA reads TGCGCCAGCAGCTTGGACAGGCCGACAACTAATGAAAAACTGTTTTTT. The encoded protein is CASSLDRPTTNEKLFF.

The V call is TRBV12-1, the J call TRBJ1-2; TRBD1, the table's D call, was not compared with the DNA. TRBV12-1 is described as a pseudogene. The CDR3 runs to 14 residues. CDR3 in amino acids: CASSPWTGEDGYTF. DNA for the CDR3: TGTGCCAGCAGCCCCTGGACAGGCGAAGATGGCTACACCTTC.

V is TRBV4-2 and J is TRBJ2-5, with TRBD2 identical over 9 bases. The J call is uncertain, as TRBJ2-7 better fits the DNA end. The CDR3 runs 17 residues. The V gene's germline CDR1 is LGHNA and CDR2 YNFKEQ. CDR3 coding DNA: TGTGCCAGCAGCCAAGAGGGAGGGCGGGGGGGGTCCTACGAGCAGTACTTC. Translating gives CASSQEGGRGGSYEQYF.

This sequence joins TRBV6-5 and TRBJ1-1, with D maybe TRBD1 (6 bases). CDR1 MNHEY and CDR2 SVGAGI come from the germline V gene. The CDR3 totals 15 residues. Trimming took off 4 bases at V and 1 base at J, with 13 bases between the two ends. The CDR3 nucleotides are TGTGCCAGCAGTTTCCACAGGGCCGGGAACACTGAAGCTTTCTTT. It yields the protein CASSFHRAGNTEAFF.

The chain recombines TRBV10-2 with TRBJ2-1; tentatively, D is TRBD2 (7 bases). Trimming took off 0 bases at V and 8 bases at J, with 17 bases between the two ends. In germline, CDR1 is WSHSY, CDR2 SAAADI. This CDR3 is 16 amino acids long. The CDR3 region is CASSESNGGPYYEQFF. The CDR3 DNA sequence: TGCGCCAGCAGTGAGTCGAACGGGGGGCCGTATTATGAGCAGTTCTTC.

This clone has a single count. CDR3 sequence reads: CASSADRGLGAFF. CDR3 in DNA: TGTGCCAGCAGCGCGGACAGGGGACTCGGGGCTTTCTTT. The gene calls are TRBV5-6 and TRBJ1-1, with 9 bases identical to TRBD1. CDR3 length: 13 amino acids. CDR1 SGHDT and CDR2 YYEEEE come from the germline V gene. V gave up 4 bases and J gave up 11 bases; unmatched junction bases: 9.

This clone was picked up a small number of times. J is TRBJ1-2 and V is TRBV7-9; D is uncertain. V was clipped by 1 base and J by 8 bases, with 5 bases between them. Germline V gene sequence: CDR1 SEHNR, CDR2 FQNEAQ (reference sequence). The CDR3 has 11 residues. DNA for the CDR3: TGTGCCAGCAGCTTAGATGCGGGCTACACCTTC. It translates to CASSLDAGYTF.

The V and J genes are TRBV18 and TRBJ1-6; maybe TRBD1 (5 bases). Trimming shortened V by 2 bases and J by 10 bases, and 12 bases separated the two germline ends. This CDR3 region has 14 residues. Germline lookup yields CDR1 KGHSH and CDR2 LQKENI. CDR3: CASSPGQGGSPLHF. In DNA form, the CDR3 reads TGTGCCAGCTCACCAGGGCAGGGTGGGTCACCCCTCCACTTT.

The J gene is TRBJ2-7, the V gene TRBV5-5; 10 bases line up with TRBD2. The germline V gene encodes CDR1 SGHKS and CDR2 YYEKEE (reference sequence). V dropped 2 bases and J dropped 3; count of bases not matched to a gene: 5. CDR3 length equals 15 residues. The CDR3 spells CASSFYSGGHYEQYF. For the CDR3, the DNA is TGTGCCAGCAGCTTTTATAGCGGGGGGCACTACGAGCAGTACTTC.

CDR3 nucleotides: TGTGCCAGCAGTTACGACAGAACCAATGAAAAACTGTTTTTT. Translating it yields CASSYDRTNEKLFF. This chain uses TRBV6-6 with TRBJ1-4; D may be TRBD1 (5 bases). Germline CDR1 MNHNY, CDR2 SVGAGI (reference sequence). This CDR3 contains 14 residues. V lost 2 bases, J lost 5 bases, and 9 bases lay in between.

This chain joins TRBV7-8 and TRBJ1-2, with a tentative D call TRBD1 (5 bases). The V end was cut by 4 bases, the J end by 5 bases, with 20 bases between. Germline V gives CDR1 SGHVS, CDR2 FQNEAQ. This CDR3 spans 16 amino acids. The CDR3 region has the DNA TGTGCCAGCAGCTCGGGGCCCGGGACTGCAGGTTATGGCTACACCTTC. This codes for CASSSGPGTAGYGYTF.

This chain connects TRBV4-1 to TRBJ1-3; a possible D gene is TRBD1 (5 bases). The germline V gene has CDR1 MGHRA and CDR2 YSYEKL. V was shortened by 4 bases and J by 4 bases, with 17 bases between the two germline ends. The CDR3 length is 16 residues. CDR3 nucleotide sequence: TGCGCCAGCAGCCGCGGGGCTTTTTATTCGGGAAACACCATATATTTT. Amino acid sequence: CASSRGAFYSGNTIYF.

The V call is TRBV5-1, the J call TRBJ2-3; no definite D call. This CDR3 has 11 amino acids. Germline-derived CDR1 and CDR2 are SGHRS and YFSETQ. Trimming stripped 4 bases from V and 4 bases from J, with 4 bases between. CDR3 sequence: CASSTADTQYF. CDR3 bases: TGCGCCAGCAGCACTGCAGATACGCAGTATTTT. Variable domain in full (rest from reference TRBV5-1 and TRBJ2-3): KAGVTQTPRYLIKTRGQQVTLSCSPISGHRSVSWYQQTPGQGLQFLFEYFSETQRNKGNFPGRFSGRQFSNSRSEMNVSTLELGDSALYLCASSTADTQYFGPGTRLTVL.

This chain connects TRBV2 to TRBJ2-5; 9 nucleotides match TRBD1. With V trimmed by 6 bases and J by 5 bases, 10 bases remained unmatched. This CDR3 spans 15 amino acids. CDR1 is SNHLY and CDR2 is FYNNEI in the germline V gene. In DNA form, the CDR3 reads TGTGCCAGCAGAGGCGGGACAGGGTATCAGGAGACCCAGTACTTC. As protein: CASRGGTGYQETQYF. Full variable domain (outside the CDR3, taken from reference TRBV2 and TRBJ2-5): EPEVTQTPSHQVTQMGQEVILRCVPISNHLYFYWYRQILGQKVEFLVSFYNNEISEKSEIFDDQFSVERPDGSNFTLKIRSTKLEDSAMYFCASRGGTGYQETQYFGPGTRLLVL.